This passage covers 27 T cell receptor beta chains from one sample sequenced in a study of cytomegalovirus exposure and HLA in healthy donors. Amplification used 60 Vbeta primers and 13 Jbeta primers. Produced via immunoSEQ multiplex PCR; TCRdb's table is partial and in-frame only. The sample contains around 130,000 clones, roughly 77% of which appear only once. Sequencing was carried out using PBMCs. All receptors derive from a young woman in good health and CMV-seronegative.

This clone was counted only a few times. The rearrangement links TRBV4-2 to TRBJ2-2, with 8 bases that match TRBD2. The CDR3 sequence is 16 residues long. The germline V gene encodes CDR1 LGHNA and CDR2 YNFKEQ. V lost 1 base to trimming and J lost 3 bases; unmatched junction nucleotides: 4. The CDR3 DNA reads as TGTGCCAGCAGCCAAGCACTAGCGGAACACACCGGGGAGCTGTTTTTT. Translation gives CASSQALAEHTGELFF.

This chain links TRBV27 with TRBJ2-7; D is perhaps TRBD1 or TRBD2 (5 bases each). In germline, CDR1 is MNHEY, CDR2 SMNVEV (reference sequence). This CDR3 has 9 amino acids. The CDR3 nucleotides are TGTGCCAGCAGTTCATGGGGACACGTC. Encoded protein: CASSSWGHV.

This clone was found a few times. The chain carries TRBV4-1 and TRBJ2-5; the match to TRBD1 covers 7 bases. The V gene end was trimmed by 1 base and the J gene end by 5 bases; junction bases not matched to a gene: 7. Germline assignment: CDR1 MGHRA and CDR2 YSYEKL. The CDR3 sequence is 15 residues long. This chain's CDR3 is CASSQVLGQVETQYF. The CDR3 DNA is TGCGCCAGCAGCCAAGTTCTAGGACAGGTGGAGACCCAGTACTTC.

The chain uses TRBV7-2 and TRBJ1-6, with a possible D match to TRBD1 (6 bases). The CDR3 runs 16 residues. The germline gives CDR1 SGHTA, CDR2 FQGNSA. V lost 2 bases and J 0 bases, leaving 8 bases between the germline ends. The CDR3 region has the DNA TGTGCCAGCAGCTTACAGGGGAGCTCCTATAATTCACCCCTCCACTTT. Encoded protein: CASSLQGSSYNSPLHF.

This chain connects TRBV7-8 to TRBJ2-1; D gene unclear. Trimming took off 2 bases at V and 0 bases at J, with 17 bases between the two ends. Germline V gene lookup returns CDR1 SGHVS and CDR2 FQNEAQ. This CDR3 region has 18 residues. CDR3 sequence (DNA): TGTGCCAGCAGCTTACCCTCGGAGTTTAGTAGCTCCTACAATGAGCAGTTCTTC. Protein sequence: CASSLPSEFSSSYNEQFF.

This clone has a handful of counts. The rearrangement uses TRBV4-2 and TRBJ2-7; no clear D. Germline-derived CDR1 and CDR2 are LGHNA and YNFKEQ. V was clipped by 0 bases and J by 0 bases, with 6 bases between them. The CDR3 is 14 residues long. For the CDR3, the DNA is TGTGCCAGCAGCCAAGACTCTAGCTCCTACGAGCAGTACTTC. Amino acid sequence: CASSQDSSSYEQYF.

A few counts support this clone. V is TRBV28 and J is TRBJ2-7; 7 nucleotides match TRBD2. This CDR3 has 14 amino acids. V was pared by 2 bases and J by 5 bases, with 6 bases of the junction left unmatched. CDR1 and CDR2 (germline): MDHEN, SYDVKM. The chain's CDR3 is CASSLGGEPNEQYF. For the CDR3, the DNA is TGTGCCAGCAGTTTAGGGGGGGAGCCCAACGAGCAGTACTTC.

The CDR3: CASSFGDRGPEGYTF. DNA of the CDR3: TGCGCCAGCAGCTTCGGTGACAGGGGTCCGGAGGGCTACACCTTC. V is TRBV5-1 and J is TRBJ1-2, with TRBD1 matching 8 bases. J gave up 8 bases and V 2 bases, and 11 bases lay outside the gene matches. Per the germline V gene, CDR1 is SGHRS and CDR2 is YFSETQ. The length of the CDR3 is 15 residues.

The V call is TRBV6-5, the J call TRBJ1-1; tentatively, D is TRBD1 (5 bases). V shed 5 bases and J shed 5 bases, with 15 bases lying between them. The CDR3 length is 14 residues. Germline CDR1 and CDR2: MNHEY and SVGAGI. The CDR3 nucleotides read TGTGCCAGCAGTGAAGAGGAAGGGGTGACTGAAGCTTTCTTT. Translation gives CASSEEEGVTEAFF.

This chain joins TRBV7-2 and TRBJ2-3; 8 bases are shared with TRBD2. The V segment lost 7 bases and the J segment 5 bases; nucleotides outside the gene matches: 5. The CDR3 consists of 13 residues. The germline V gene encodes CDR1 SGHTA and CDR2 FQGNSA. For the CDR3, the DNA is TGTGCCAGCAACCGGGGGGGCCAAGATACGCAGTATTTT. The encoded protein is CASNRGGQDTQYF.

The rearrangement uses TRBV11-3 and TRBJ2-5, with TRBD2 matching over 12 bases. Germline CDR1 is SGHNT and CDR2 is YENEEA. The CDR3 contains 15 residues. The V and J ends lost 5 bases and 4 bases, in that order; junction bases with no gene match: 5. The CDR3 bases are TGTGCCAGCAGCCAGACTAGCGGGAGTGGAGAGACCCAGTACTTC. Protein: CASSQTSGSGETQYF.

The rearrangement joins TRBV12-5 to TRBJ2-1, with TRBD2 matching 10 bases. Germline V gene data show CDR1 as LGHNT and CDR2 as FRNRAP. The CDR3 is made up of 16 amino acids. V dropped 1 base and J dropped 1; count of bases not matched to a gene: 1. The CDR3 is CASGLGLAGSYNEQFF. Written as DNA, the CDR3 is TGTGCTAGTGGTTTGGGACTAGCGGGTTCCTACAATGAGCAGTTCTTC.

The rearrangement uses TRBV28 and TRBJ1-6; a weak D match, TRBD1 (6 bases). Trimming removed 4 bases at V and 5 bases at J, with 15 bases between. Per germline, CDR1 MDHEN and CDR2 SYDVKM. The CDR3 is 16 amino acids. The CDR3 nucleotides read TGTGCCAGCAGTTCCCGAGGACAGAGAGATAATTCACCCCTCCACTTT. Its protein product is CASSSRGQRDNSPLHF.

J is TRBJ2-5 and V is TRBV10-1, with TRBD2 identical over 7 bases. J was trimmed by 13 bases and V by 0 bases; bases with no gene match: 8. Germline CDR1 WNHNN, CDR2 SYGVQD (reference sequence). The CDR3 loop spans 13 amino acids. The CDR3 sequence is CASSESGSGKPYF. In DNA form, the CDR3 reads TGCGCCAGCAGTGAGTCTGGCAGCGGGAAGCCGTACTTC.

The V gene is TRBV7-9, the J gene TRBJ2-1; maybe TRBD2 (7 bases). V lost 0 bases and J lost 8, with 11 bases in between. The CDR3 consists of 14 residues. Germline V gene lookup returns CDR1 SEHNR and CDR2 FQNEAQ (reference sequence). This chain's CDR3 is CASSLAGGGYEQFF. CDR3 DNA sequence: TGTGCCAGCAGCTTAGCGGGAGGGGGGTATGAGCAGTTCTTC. Complete variable domain (other parts from reference TRBV7-9 and TRBJ2-1): DTGVSQNPRHKITKRGQNVTFRCDPISEHNRLYWYRQTLGQGPEFLTYFQNEAQLEKSRLLSDRFSAERPKGSFSTLEIQRTEQGDSAMYLCASSLAGGGYEQFFGPGTRLTVL.

The chain uses TRBV7-8 and TRBJ1-5; 7 bases line up with TRBD1. The CDR3 totals 15 residues. Germline CDR1 reads SGHVS; CDR2 reads FQNEAQ. Trimming cost V 5 bases and J 2 bases; bases outside gene matches: 6. The chain's CDR3 is CASSVQGVGNQPQHF. The DNA of the CDR3 is TGTGCCAGCAGCGTTCAGGGGGTCGGCAATCAGCCCCAGCATTTT.

The chain links TRBV19 to TRBJ1-2; TRBD1 aligns across 7 bases. This CDR3 is built from 14 residues. The trim removed 8 bases at V and 6 bases at J, leaving 12 bases unmatched. Germline V gene sequence: CDR1 LNHDA, CDR2 SQIVND (reference sequence). The CDR3 spells CASSGGQVEDGYTF. In DNA form, the CDR3 reads TGTGCCAGTTCGGGCGGACAGGTAGAGGATGGCTACACCTTC.

As DNA, the CDR3 is TGTGCCAGCCTTCCACTTCATAGCGGGGGGGCAGAGCTGTTTTTT. It yields the protein CASLPLHSGGAELFF. The chain recombines TRBV2 with TRBJ2-2, with 11 bases fitting TRBD2. V was pared by 8 bases and J by 11 bases, with 13 bases of the junction left unmatched. The germline CDR1 and CDR2 sequences are SNHLY and FYNNEI. There are 15 residues in the CDR3.

The rearrangement links TRBV12-2 to TRBJ2-7; TRBD2, the table's D call, lacks a check against the DNA. TRBV12-2 is described as a pseudogene. The CDR3 is 19 amino acids. The CDR3 sequence: CASRLYPILREHQGSEQYV. CDR3 DNA: TGTGCAAGTCGCCTATACCCCATTCTCCGGGAACACCAAGGCTCCGAGCAGTACGTC.

The V and J genes are TRBV5-5 and TRBJ1-1, with TRBD1 identical over 10 bases. Trimming removed 1 base from V and 6 bases from J; junction bases left unmatched: 3. The CDR3 runs 14 residues. From germline, CDR1 is SGHKS and CDR2 YYEKEE (reference sequence). The CDR3 DNA reads as TGTGCCAGCAGCTTGTTAGGACAGGGGGCTGAAGCTTTCTTT. Protein: CASSLLGQGAEAFF.

A few counts support this clone. The rearrangement uses TRBV10-3 and TRBJ2-1, with D unclear. Trimming stripped 6 bases from V and 0 bases from J, with 9 bases between. Germline V CDR1 and CDR2: ENHRY, SYGVKD. This CDR3 spans 14 amino acids. The CDR3 DNA sequence: TGTGCCATCAGCCCAGGTCGCTCCTACAATGAGCAGTTCTTC. Translated: CAISPGRSYNEQFF.

This chain uses TRBV7-9 with TRBJ1-2, with TRBD1 as a possible D gene (5 bases). Per germline, CDR1 SEHNR and CDR2 FQNEAQ (reference sequence). The CDR3 is 16 amino acids. V shed 5 bases and J shed 8 bases, with 24 bases lying between them. The CDR3 nucleotides read TGTGCCAGCAGCCAGGCACCCCCCGGGGGTCGAGGAGGCTACACCTTC. It yields the protein CASSQAPPGGRGGYTF. Complete variable domain (other parts from reference TRBV7-9 and TRBJ1-2): DTGVSQNPRHKITKRGQNVTFRCDPISEHNRLYWYRQTLGQGPEFLTYFQNEAQLEKSRLLSDRFSAERPKGSFSTLEIQRTEQGDSAMYLCASSQAPPGGRGGYTFGSGTRLTVV.

CDR3 bases: TGTGCCAGCAGTGGCGGGACAGGGGCAGCTGAAGCTTTCTTT. It yields the protein CASSGGTGAAEAFF. The chain combines TRBV2 with TRBJ1-1; 10 bases map to TRBD1. Germline V gene lookup returns CDR1 SNHLY and CDR2 FYNNEI. J was trimmed by 6 bases and V by 4 bases; bases with no gene match: 5. The CDR3 has 14 residues. The full variable domain, rest sourced from reference TRBV2 and TRBJ1-1, is EPEVTQTPSHQVTQMGQEVILRCVPISNHLYFYWYRQILGQKVEFLVSFYNNEISEKSEIFDDQFSVERPDGSNFTLKIRSTKLEDSAMYFCASSGGTGAAEAFFGQGTRLTVV.

Here the CDR3 reads CASSRGTSGSIYEQYF. CDR3 bases: TGTGCCAGCAGCCGAGGGACTAGCGGGAGCATCTACGAGCAGTACTTC. The genes are TRBV28 and TRBJ2-7, with 14 bases lining up with TRBD2. The CDR3 sequence is 16 residues long. V gave up 6 bases and J gave up 3 bases; unmatched junction bases: 7. Germline V gene lookup returns CDR1 MDHEN and CDR2 SYDVKM. The variable domain in full, with the rest retrieved from reference TRBV28 and TRBJ2-7, is DVKVTQSSRYLVKRTGEKVFLECVQDMDHENMFWYRQDPGLGLRLIYFSYDVKMKEKGDIPEGYSVSREKKERFSLILESASTNQTSMYLCASSRGTSGSIYEQYFGPGTRLTVT.

The table lists this clone with a few counts. This chain connects TRBV6-1 to TRBJ2-3; 9 bases match TRBD1. J gave up 4 bases and V 3 bases, and 2 bases lay outside the gene matches. CDR1 is MNHNS and CDR2 is SASEGT in the germline V gene. This CDR3 region has 14 residues. This CDR3 reads CASSEGQGADTQYF. The CDR3 nucleotides read TGTGCCAGCAGTGAGGGACAGGGTGCAGATACGCAGTATTTT.

The chain links TRBV5-1 to TRBJ1-6; D remains unclear. The V and J ends lost 0 bases and 4 bases respectively, with 14 bases between them. The V gene's germline CDR1 is SGHRS and CDR2 YFSETQ. The CDR3 has 17 amino acids. CDR3: CASSLGRGGSYNSPLHF. CDR3 nucleotides: TGCGCCAGCAGCTTGGGCCGTGGAGGGTCATATAATTCACCCCTCCACTTT.

This sequence joins TRBV11-2 and TRBJ2-7; 12 positions agree with TRBD2. The CDR3 spans 16 residues. Germline V gene lookup returns CDR1 SGHAT and CDR2 FQNNGV. Losses at the gene ends were 3 bases for V and 5 bases for J; bases not matched to a gene: 8. The CDR3 region has the DNA TGTGCCAGCAGCTTCGTGACTAGCGGGAGTCTGCACGAGCAGTACTTC. Translation: CASSFVTSGSLHEQYF.